Below are 14 T cell receptor beta chains sequenced from a single sample in a study of T cells in Graves' hyperthyroidism and ophthalmopathy. The CDR3 regions of TCR beta were amplified from RNA transcripts. The HTBI primer set was used in a first-round RT-PCR of the TCR CDR3. TCRdb re-analysed the multiplex PCR reads in MiXCR, keeping a single row per CDR3 protein. Among 610,000 or so distinct CDR3 sequences listed, 46% were seen once. The sequenced material came from peripheral blood or thyroid tissue (not recorded which). These receptor sequences come from a woman aged 18-29 years with Graves' hyperthyroidism.

As regards this clonotype: With a much larger clone just one base away, this may be a read error. The V call is TRBV4-1, the J call TRBJ2-7; 8 bases match TRBD1. Germline V lookup: CDR1 MGHRA, CDR2 YSYEKL. Losses at the gene ends were 3 bases for V and 4 bases for J; bases not matched to a gene: 5. The CDR3 runs 14 residues. This CDR3 reads CASSQGQVGYEQYF. CDR3 in DNA: TGCGCCAGCAGCCAGGGACAGGTGGGGTACGAGCAGTACTTC.

This clonotype showed up many times. The gene calls are TRBV10-3 and TRBJ2-7, with 11 bases aligning to TRBD1. Germline trimming cut 4 bases from V and 5 bases from J; bases unmatched to any gene: 10. Germline lookup yields CDR1 ENHRY and CDR2 SYGVKD. This CDR3 contains 16 residues. CDR3 sequence (DNA): TGTGCCATCAGTGGTAGAAGGACAGGGGGCGGCGACGAGCAGTACTTC. The encoded protein is CAISGRRTGGGDEQYF.

This clonotype was observed at least ten times. This chain joins TRBV9 and TRBJ2-7, with 11 bases that match TRBD2. Germline CDR1 SGDLS, CDR2 YYNGEE. The CDR3 runs 16 residues. Trimming took 0 bases from V and 4 from J; bases not matched to a gene: 6. The CDR3 spells CASSVDRLAGRYEQYF. Written as DNA, the CDR3 is TGTGCCAGCAGCGTAGACCGACTAGCGGGGCGGTACGAGCAGTACTTC. Full variable domain (outside the CDR3, taken from reference TRBV9 and TRBJ2-7): DSGVTQTPKHLITATGQRVTLRCSPRSGDLSVYWYQQSLDQGLQFLIQYYNGEERAKGNILERFSAQQFPDLHSELNLSSLELGDSALYFCASSVDRLAGRYEQYFGPGTRLTVT.

This clonotype showed up many times. This CDR3 reads CASSRDLVYEQYF. The CDR3 coding sequence is TGTGCCAGCAGCCGGGATCTGGTATACGAGCAGTACTTC. The chain is built from TRBV7-8 and TRBJ2-7; D might be TRBD2 (5 bases). Trimming took 5 bases from V and 4 from J, leaving 12 bases between them. Germline V gene sequence: CDR1 SGHVS, CDR2 FQNEAQ. CDR3 length: 13 amino acids.

The table lists this clonotype with many counts. The chain recombines TRBV12-3 or TRBV12-4 with TRBJ1-5, with 7 bases lining up with TRBD1. The CDR3 has 15 amino acids. V shed 4 bases, J shed 3 bases, and the junction held 6 bases outside the gene matches. The DNA of the CDR3 is TGTGCCAGCAGTTCAGGGGGGGCCTTCAATCAGCCCCAGCATTTT. It is translated as CASSSGGAFNQPQHF.

This clonotype was counted at least ten times. This chain links TRBV20-1 with TRBJ2-7; D is ambiguous. This CDR3 contains 11 residues. Trimming shortened V by 4 bases and J by 4 bases, and 8 bases separated the two germline ends. From germline, CDR1 is DFQATT and CDR2 SNEGSKA (reference sequence). The CDR3 reads CSATSQYEQYF. Written as DNA, the CDR3 is TGCAGTGCTACTTCGCAATACGAGCAGTACTTC.

This clonotype was seen repeatedly, ten times or more. The rearrangement links TRBV20-1 to TRBJ2-5; 12 bases line up with TRBD2. The germline gives CDR1 DFQATT, CDR2 SNEGSKA (reference sequence). V was pared by 6 bases and J by 4 bases, with 12 bases of the junction left unmatched. The CDR3 sequence is 16 residues long. Here the CDR3 DNA reads TGCAGTGCCCTCGGGGCTAGCGGGAGGGCCCTAGAGACCCAGTACTTC. Amino acids: CSALGASGRALETQYF.

The chain joins TRBV10-3 to TRBJ2-7; TRBD2 matches 10 bases. The DNA matches TRBJ2-1 better at its end, which makes the J call doubtful. The CDR3 is made up of 15 amino acids. Germline CDR1 is ENHRY and CDR2 is SYGVKD. CDR3 in amino acids: CAIRASGSLYNEQFF. Here the CDR3 DNA reads TGTGCCATCAGGGCTAGCGGGAGTCTGTACAATGAGCAGTTCTTC.

This clonotype was seen ten or more times. The chain carries TRBV7-2 and TRBJ1-2, with a tentative D call TRBD1 (6 bases). The CDR3 sequence is 17 residues long. V lost 5 bases and J 1 base, leaving 20 bases between the germline ends. From germline, CDR1 is SGHTA and CDR2 FQGNSA. The CDR3 DNA is TGTGCCAGCAGCAGGAGGGGGACACCAAGTCTTAACTATGGCTACACCTTC. Amino acids: CASSRRGTPSLNYGYTF. Full variable domain (rest looked up from reference TRBV7-2 and TRBJ1-2): GAGVSQSPSNKVTEKGKDVELRCDPISGHTALYWYRQSLGQGLEFLIYFQGNSAPDKSGLPSDRFSAERTGGSVSTLTIQRTQQEDSAVYLCASSRRGTPSLNYGYTFGSGTRLTVV.

The count of this clonotype is one. The V gene is TRBV12-3 or TRBV12-4, the J gene TRBJ1-4; D is unresolved. The CDR3 loop spans 11 amino acids. V was pared by 7 bases and J by 12 bases, with 12 bases between. The CDR3 sequence is CASMYRLELFF. DNA of the CDR3: TGTGCCAGCATGTACCGGTTAGAACTGTTTTTT.

V usage is TRBV20-1 and J usage is TRBJ1-4; possibly TRBD1 for D (6 bases). This CDR3 comprises 14 residues. Deletions cut 7 bases from V and 8 bases from J, with 20 bases between. Germline V gene data show CDR1 as DFQATT and CDR2 as SNEGSKA (reference sequence). In nucleotides, the CDR3 is TGCAGTGTTGGGCTAGCGGGGGCAGGAGAAAAACTGTTTTTT. It codes for CSVGLAGAGEKLFF.

The chain links TRBV2 to TRBJ1-1; unclear D gene. V was shortened by 6 bases and J by 5 bases, with 13 bases between the two germline ends. Germline V CDR1 and CDR2: SNHLY, FYNNEI. The CDR3 is 13 amino acids. CDR3 nucleotide sequence: TGTGCCAGCAGGAGGACGGAGGCAACTGAAGCTTTCTTT. It codes for CASRRTEATEAFF.

This clonotype came up many times. The V gene is TRBV27, the J gene TRBJ2-5; D remains unclear. Germline CDR1 and CDR2: MNHEY and SMNVEV (reference sequence). The CDR3 extends over 15 amino acids. V gave up 2 bases and J gave up 5 bases, with 15 bases separating them. The CDR3 loop is CASSLEANWGETQYF. The DNA for the CDR3 is TGTGCCAGCAGTTTAGAGGCGAACTGGGGTGAGACCCAGTACTTC.

The genes are TRBV2 and TRBJ1-5; the D gene is possibly TRBD1 (5 bases). Trimming removed 5 bases from V and 4 bases from J, with 21 bases in between. Germline CDR1 SNHLY, CDR2 FYNNEI. The CDR3 has 17 residues. In nucleotides, the CDR3 is TGTGCCAGCAGTTGGACACAGACTAGGGAGCGGAATCAGCCCCAGCATTTT. Encoded protein: CASSWTQTRERNQPQHF.